The following is a T cell receptor (beta chain) sequence with its context. This specimen comes from a study of shared clonotypes between healthy human individuals. About the research overall: Per donor, CD8 memory used one plate, CD8 naive used two, CD4 memory used three and CD4 naive used three.

Sorted-subset replicate PCRs used 200 ng DNA, approximately 33,000 T cell genomes. Data came from immunoSEQ multiplex PCR; TCRdb stores just in-frame clones and leaves some out. The sample gives millions of clones, around 96% of which show up once; around 1.1% is in the top ten. The naive CD8 subset, CD45RO-negative cells positively selected for CCR7, excluded terminally differentiated effector memory CD45RA+ cells. The donors, all of them Caucasian adults, lived in Nashville, Tennessee. Material: naive CD8+ T cells sorted from blood. This sequence originates from a man between 18 and 35 years old in good health.

The CDR3 sequence: CASSVQSGGLDTQYF. The CDR3 coding sequence is TGTGCCAGCAGCGTACAGTCCGGGGGCCTAGATACGCAGTATTTT. The chain carries TRBV5-6 and TRBJ2-3; D tentatively fits TRBD1 or TRBD2 (6 bases each). Germline V gene data show CDR1 as SGHDT and CDR2 as YYEEEE. V was clipped by 4 bases and J by 5 bases, with 17 bases between them. CDR3 length: 15 amino acids.